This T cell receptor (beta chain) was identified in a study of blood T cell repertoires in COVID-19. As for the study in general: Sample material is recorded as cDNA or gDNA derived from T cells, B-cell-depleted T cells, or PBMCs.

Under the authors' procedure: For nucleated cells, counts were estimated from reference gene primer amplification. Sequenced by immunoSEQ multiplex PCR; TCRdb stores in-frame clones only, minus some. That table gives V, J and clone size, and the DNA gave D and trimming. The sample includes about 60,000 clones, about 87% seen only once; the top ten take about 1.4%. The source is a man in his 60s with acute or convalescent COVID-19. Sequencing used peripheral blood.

The CDR3 DNA reads as TGTGCCAGCAGCACCCTGGGGGCAGGGAGCATTGAGCAGTTCTTC. Its protein is CASSTLGAGSIEQFF. This chain uses TRBV28 with TRBJ2-1, with D maybe TRBD1 (6 bases). The germline CDR1 and CDR2 sequences are MDHEN and SYDVKM. The germline V and J ends were trimmed by 6 bases and 9 bases, with 21 bases remaining between them. This CDR3 contains 15 residues.